This T cell receptor (beta chain) stems from a study of T cells in localized non-small cell lung cancer. General observations from the study: In adjacent lung appeared a median around 60 of the top 100 tumor clones.

The repertoire was sequenced with immunoSEQ multiplex PCR; TCRdb's copy has only in-frame clones and lacks some. The sample comprises about 35,000 clones, roughly four fifths of which are singletons, and 15% to 20% rests with the top ten. Of note for this clone: What it recognizes is unknown.

This TCR came from a male donor older than 55 with stage III squamous cell lung carcinoma. Sample: peripheral blood, taken before any cancer treatment.

CDR3 loop: CASSSTTGSRYNEQFF. In DNA, the CDR3 is TGCGCCAGCAGCAGTACGACAGGGTCCCGATACAATGAGCAGTTCTTC. This chain joins TRBV5-1 and TRBJ2-1, with TRBD1 identical over 7 bases. CDR1 is SGHRS, CDR2 YFSETQ, per germline. With V trimmed by 4 bases and J by 4 bases, 11 bases remained unmatched. The CDR3 totals 16 residues.